The 9 T cell receptor beta chains given below trace back to one sample, sequenced in a study of CD8+CD57+ T cells in acquired aplastic anemia. The template for TCR beta VDJ and CDR3 sequence profiling was genomic DNA. TCRdb redid the calling of the reads with MiXCR, one entry per CDR3 protein. Of more than 250,000 distinct CDR3 sequences listed, approximately 86% are singletons. For sequencing, patients were chosen who had shown expansion of CD8+CD57+ cells by flow cytometry. The sample comprised sorted CD4+, CD8+, or CD8+CD57+ T cells (not recorded which) from PBMCs. The origin of the receptors is a human donor with aplastic anemia.

Concerning this clonotype: The conserved phenylalanine or tryptophan normally closing the CDR3 is absent here, so this likely arose from a read error. The DNA is omitted, as the CDR3 cannot be located on it reliably, and the CDR3 follows TCRdb's listing. The chain links TRBV9 to TRBJ2-1; no DNA check was done on the table's D call, TRBD2. Germline V gene data show CDR1 as SGDLS and CDR2 as YYNGEE. Inclusive of both ends, the CDR3 amounts to 13 amino acids. CDR3 amino acids: CASSGGDRRGGNI.

The V and J genes are TRBV2 and TRBJ2-5; TRBD2 matches 13 bases. CDR1 SNHLY and CDR2 FYNNEI come from the germline V gene. V gave up 6 bases and J gave up 2 bases; unmatched junction bases: 3. The CDR3 has 15 residues. The DNA of the CDR3 is TGTGCCAGCAGAACACTAGCGGGGGGGCAAGAGACCCAGTACTTC. Its translation: CASRTLAGGQETQYF.

The chain is built from TRBV7-2 and TRBJ2-1, with D tentatively TRBD1 or TRBD2 (6 bases each). V dropped 6 bases and J dropped 15 bases, with 24 bases sitting between them. The CDR3 runs to 14 residues. Germline V gives CDR1 SGHTA, CDR2 FQGNSA. Here the CDR3 reads CASSPLAGGLDTFF. CDR3 nucleotide sequence: TGTGCCAGCAGTCCGCTAGCTGGGGGGCTGGATACGTTCTTC.

This chain uses TRBV9 with TRBJ1-2; D call uncertain. V was clipped by 3 bases and J by 12 bases, with 24 bases between them. CDR1 SGDLS and CDR2 YYNGEE come from the germline V gene. This CDR3 contains 15 residues. In nucleotides, the CDR3 is TGTGCCAGCAGCGGCCTAGGAGCCGCCGGGGTGACCCACACCTTC. Protein product: CASSGLGAAGVTHTF.

This chain uses TRBV7-9 with TRBJ2-1, with no clear D. V was shortened by 4 bases and J by 13 bases, with 26 bases between the two germline ends. The CDR3 consists of 16 residues. From germline, CDR1 is SEHNR and CDR2 FQNEAQ (reference sequence). CDR3 protein: CASSSQRRQDFGAQFF. The CDR3 DNA reads TGTGCCAGCAGCTCCCAAAGAAGGCAGGATTTTGGCGCACAGTTCTTC.

The chain employs TRBV9 and TRBJ1-2; D ambiguous. Germline V gives CDR1 SGDLS, CDR2 YYNGEE. There are 16 residues in the CDR3. Trimming stripped 0 bases from V and 9 bases from J, with 21 bases between. CDR3 in amino acids: CASSVERGNSEQCYTF. DNA of the CDR3: TGTGCCAGCAGCGTAGAGCGGGGAAATAGCGAGCAGTGCTACACCTTC.

This chain uses TRBV11-3 with TRBJ2-7; maybe TRBD1 (5 bases). This CDR3 has 15 residues. The V gene lost 5 bases and the J gene lost 5 bases, with 19 bases spanning the gap. CDR1 is SGHNT and CDR2 is YENEEA in the germline V gene. This CDR3 is CASSSPFTGAHEQYF. The CDR3 DNA is TGTGCCAGCAGCAGTCCCTTTACAGGCGCGCACGAGCAGTACTTC.

As for this clonotype: The CDR3 end shows no conserved phenylalanine or tryptophan, and so a read error is likely. The DNA is omitted, as the CDR3 cannot be located on it reliably, and the CDR3 follows TCRdb's listing. This chain links TRBV7-8 with TRBJ2-5; the listed D gene, TRBD1, was not tested against the DNA. The germline V gene encodes CDR1 SGHVS and CDR2 FQNEAQ. From its first to its last residue, the CDR3 has 12 amino acids. The CDR3 spells CAGSCRPDRTAL.

On this clonotype: At one end, the junction sequence differs from germline, possibly due to a read error. V is TRBV7-2 and J is TRBJ2-4; tentative D call: TRBD2 (6 bases). The CDR3 spans 12 residues. Germline V lookup: CDR1 SGHTA, CDR2 FQGNSA. The CDR3 region is CAGGGAGNIQYF. The CDR3 DNA reads TGTGCCGGCGGAGGGGCTGGGAACATCCAGTACTTC.